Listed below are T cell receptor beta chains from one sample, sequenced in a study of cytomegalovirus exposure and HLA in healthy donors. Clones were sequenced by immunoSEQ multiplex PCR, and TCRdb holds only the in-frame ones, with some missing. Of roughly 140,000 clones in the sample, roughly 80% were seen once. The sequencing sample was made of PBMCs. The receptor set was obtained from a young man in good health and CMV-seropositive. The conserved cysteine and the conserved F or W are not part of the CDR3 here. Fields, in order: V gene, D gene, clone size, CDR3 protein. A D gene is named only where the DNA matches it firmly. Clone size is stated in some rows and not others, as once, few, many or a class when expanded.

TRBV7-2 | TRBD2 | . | ASSLGKRGAYNEQF
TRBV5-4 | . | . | ASSLGGTTTNEKLF
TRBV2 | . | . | ASRTGSTNEKLF
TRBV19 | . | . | ASSILQNEQF
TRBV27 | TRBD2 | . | ASSPRGGTSEQY
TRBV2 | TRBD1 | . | ASSGQGRGEKLF
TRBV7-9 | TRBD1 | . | ASSLGTGESNQPQH
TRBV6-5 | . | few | ASSYTWGEGEKLF
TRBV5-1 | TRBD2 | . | ASSYSSGGPFTGELF
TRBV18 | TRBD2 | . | ASSPGLVGQF
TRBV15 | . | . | ATSMDGERF
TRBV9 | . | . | ASSVVAQGVGNTIY
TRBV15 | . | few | ATSAVGGAFKDTQY
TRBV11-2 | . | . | ASSLGSPTDTQY
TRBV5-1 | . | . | ASSLGGGTEAF
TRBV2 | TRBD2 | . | ASSERTSGGGGEQF
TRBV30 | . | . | AWMGDSYNEQF
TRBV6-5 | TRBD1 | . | ASSPRTGRRPQH
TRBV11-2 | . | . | ASSLLSGAGNTIY
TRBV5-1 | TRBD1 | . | ASSLARDSLTGELF
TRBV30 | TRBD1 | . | AWRRTGTGGYEQY
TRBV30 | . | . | AWSRGMNTEAF
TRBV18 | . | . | ASSHPQGRSEAF
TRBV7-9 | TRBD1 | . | ASSPRQGIAGYT
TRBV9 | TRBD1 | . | ASSVTGASNTEAF
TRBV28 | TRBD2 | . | ASASGGDSSYEQY
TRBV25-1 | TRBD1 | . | ASSIWGQGLMANEKLF
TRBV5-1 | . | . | ASSLVTSSYNEQF
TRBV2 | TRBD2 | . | ASRTSGGNTGELF
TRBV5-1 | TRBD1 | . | ASSFGDRGLAGGNEQF
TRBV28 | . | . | ASSPNLLGLGYEQY
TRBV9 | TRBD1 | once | VSSGRDRGRDEQF
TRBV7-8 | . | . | ASSLAEIAASSYNEQF
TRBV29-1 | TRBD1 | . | SVPGQIGTEAF
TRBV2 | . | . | ASSEALTGRNTEAF
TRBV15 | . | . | ATSRDSAGGLQDTQY
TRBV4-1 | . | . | ASSQDQGSSYNEQF
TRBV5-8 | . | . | ASSLVKTFSGLYNQPQH
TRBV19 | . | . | ASSPRYLSNQPQH
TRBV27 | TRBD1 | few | ASSRQGAIYEQY
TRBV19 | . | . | ASSIIIGNYGYT
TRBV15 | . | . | ATVGTTTNYGYT
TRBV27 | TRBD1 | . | ASRVNYGQGVSYEQY
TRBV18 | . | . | ASSLGGPNEKLF
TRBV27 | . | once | ASSPQGAWEKLF
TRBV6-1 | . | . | ASRDGSSNQPQH
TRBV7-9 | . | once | ASSLDQGNSYEQY